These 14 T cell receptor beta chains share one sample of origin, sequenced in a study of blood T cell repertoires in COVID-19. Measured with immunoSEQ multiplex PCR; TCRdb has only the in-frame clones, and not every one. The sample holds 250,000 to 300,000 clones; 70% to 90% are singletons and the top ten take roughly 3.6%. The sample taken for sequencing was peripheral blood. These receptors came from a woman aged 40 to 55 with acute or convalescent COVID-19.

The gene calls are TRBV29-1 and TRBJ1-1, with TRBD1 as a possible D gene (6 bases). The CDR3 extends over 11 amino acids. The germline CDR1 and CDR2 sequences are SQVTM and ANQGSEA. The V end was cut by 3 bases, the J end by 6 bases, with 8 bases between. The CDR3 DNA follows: TGCAGCGTTGACAGGGGATCTGAAGCTTTCTTT. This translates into CSVDRGSEAFF.

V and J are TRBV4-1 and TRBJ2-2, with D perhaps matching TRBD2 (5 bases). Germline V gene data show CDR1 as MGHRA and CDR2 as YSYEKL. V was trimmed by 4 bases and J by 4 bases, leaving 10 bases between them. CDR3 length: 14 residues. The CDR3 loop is CASSRGGGTGELFF. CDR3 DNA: TGCGCCAGCAGCCGAGGTGGAGGCACCGGGGAGCTGTTTTTT.

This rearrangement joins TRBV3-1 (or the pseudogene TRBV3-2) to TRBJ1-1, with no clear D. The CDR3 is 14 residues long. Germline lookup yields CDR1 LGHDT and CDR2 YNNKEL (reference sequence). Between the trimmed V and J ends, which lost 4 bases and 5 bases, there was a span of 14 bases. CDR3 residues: CASSPTARGTEAFF. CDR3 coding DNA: TGTGCCAGCAGCCCGACGGCCCGAGGTACTGAAGCTTTCTTT.

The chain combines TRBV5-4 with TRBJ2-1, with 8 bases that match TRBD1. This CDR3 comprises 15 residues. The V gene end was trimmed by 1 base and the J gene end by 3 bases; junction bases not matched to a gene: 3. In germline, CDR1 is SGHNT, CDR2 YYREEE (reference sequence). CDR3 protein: CASSLPGGIYNEQFF. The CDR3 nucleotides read TGTGCCAGCAGCTTGCCAGGGGGCATCTACAATGAGCAGTTCTTC.

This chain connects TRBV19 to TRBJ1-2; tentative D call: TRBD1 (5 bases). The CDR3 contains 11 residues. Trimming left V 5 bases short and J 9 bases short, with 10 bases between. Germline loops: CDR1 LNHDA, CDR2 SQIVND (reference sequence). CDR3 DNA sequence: TGTGCCAGTAGTGGCGACAGAAGCTACACCTTC. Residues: CASSGDRSYTF. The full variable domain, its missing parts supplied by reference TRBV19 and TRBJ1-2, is DGGITQSPKYLFRKEGQNVTLSCEQNLNHDAMYWYRQDPGQGLRLIYYSQIVNDFQKGDIAEGYSVSREKKESFPLTVTSAQKNPTAFYLCASSGDRSYTFGSGTRLTVV.

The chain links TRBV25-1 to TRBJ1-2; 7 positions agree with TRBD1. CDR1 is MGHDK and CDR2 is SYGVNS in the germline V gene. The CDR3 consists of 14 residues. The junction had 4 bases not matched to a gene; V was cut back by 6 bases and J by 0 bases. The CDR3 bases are TGTGCCAGCAGCACAGGGGAAACTAACTATGGCTACACCTTC. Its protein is CASSTGETNYGYTF.

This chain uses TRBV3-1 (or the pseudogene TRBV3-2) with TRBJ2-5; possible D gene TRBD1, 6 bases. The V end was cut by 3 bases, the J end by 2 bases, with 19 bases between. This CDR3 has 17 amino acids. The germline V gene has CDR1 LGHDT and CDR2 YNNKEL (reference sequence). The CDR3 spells CASSHSERRTAQETQYF. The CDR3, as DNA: TGTGCCAGCAGCCACTCGGAGAGGCGGACAGCTCAAGAGACCCAGTACTTC.

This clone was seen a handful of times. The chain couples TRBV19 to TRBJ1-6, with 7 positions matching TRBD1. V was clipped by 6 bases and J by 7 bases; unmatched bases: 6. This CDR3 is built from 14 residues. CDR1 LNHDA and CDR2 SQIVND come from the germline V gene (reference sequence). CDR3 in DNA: TGTGCCAGTAGCCTGACAGGGCCAAATTCACCCCTCCACTTT. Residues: CASSLTGPNSPLHF.

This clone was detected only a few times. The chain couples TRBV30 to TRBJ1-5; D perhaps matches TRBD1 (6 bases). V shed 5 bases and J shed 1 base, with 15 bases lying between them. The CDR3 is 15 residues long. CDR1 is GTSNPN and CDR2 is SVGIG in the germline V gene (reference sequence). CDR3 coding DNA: TGTGCCTGGGGCAGGGGCTGGGGGAGCAATCAGCCCCAGCATTTT. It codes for CAWGRGWGSNQPQHF.

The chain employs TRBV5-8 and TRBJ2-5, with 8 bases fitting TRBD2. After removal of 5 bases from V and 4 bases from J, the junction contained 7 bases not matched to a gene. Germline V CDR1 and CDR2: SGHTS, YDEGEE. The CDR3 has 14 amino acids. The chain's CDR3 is CASSIGTRIETQYF. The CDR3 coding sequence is TGTGCCAGCAGTATAGGGACTAGGATAGAGACCCAGTACTTC. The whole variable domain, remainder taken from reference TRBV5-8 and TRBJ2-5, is EAGVTQSPTHLIKTRGQQATLRCSPISGHTSVYWYQQALGLGLQFLLWYDEGEERNRGNFPPRFSGRQFPNYSSELNVNALELEDSALYLCASSIGTRIETQYFGPGTRLLVL.

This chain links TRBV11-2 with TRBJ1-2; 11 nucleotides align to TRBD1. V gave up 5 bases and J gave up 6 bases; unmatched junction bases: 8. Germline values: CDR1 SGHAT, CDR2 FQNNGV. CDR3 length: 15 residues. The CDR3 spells CASSPWTGGWDGYTF. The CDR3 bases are TGTGCCAGCAGCCCGTGGACAGGGGGCTGGGATGGCTACACCTTC.

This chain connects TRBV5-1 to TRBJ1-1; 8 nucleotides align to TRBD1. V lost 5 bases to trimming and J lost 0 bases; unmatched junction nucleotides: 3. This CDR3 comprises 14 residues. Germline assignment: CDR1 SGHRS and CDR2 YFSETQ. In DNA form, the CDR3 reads TGCGCCAGCAGTCCGGACAGGGTGAACACTGAAGCTTTCTTT. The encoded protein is CASSPDRVNTEAFF. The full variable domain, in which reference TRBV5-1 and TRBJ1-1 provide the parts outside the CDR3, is KAGVTQTPRYLIKTRGQQVTLSCSPISGHRSVSWYQQTPGQGLQFLFEYFSETQRNKGNFPGRFSGRQFSNSRSEMNVSTLELGDSALYLCASSPDRVNTEAFFGQGTRLTVV.

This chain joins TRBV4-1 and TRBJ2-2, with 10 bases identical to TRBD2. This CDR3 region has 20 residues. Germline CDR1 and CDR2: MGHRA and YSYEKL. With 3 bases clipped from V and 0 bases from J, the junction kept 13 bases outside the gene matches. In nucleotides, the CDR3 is TGCGCCAGCAGCCATAAGTTCGTTACTAGCGGGGCCTCGAACACCGGGGAGCTGTTTTTT. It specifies CASSHKFVTSGASNTGELFF.

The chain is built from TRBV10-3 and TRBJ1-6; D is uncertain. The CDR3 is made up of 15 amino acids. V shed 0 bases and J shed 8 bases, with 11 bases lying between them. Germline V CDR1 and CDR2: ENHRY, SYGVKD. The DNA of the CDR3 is TGTGCCATCAGTGAGTCGACGGGAGCACATTCACCCCTCCACTTT. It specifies CAISESTGAHSPLHF.